This entry lists 26 T cell receptor beta chains sequenced from one sample in a study of blood T cell repertoires in COVID-19. Generated by immunoSEQ multiplex PCR, the TCRdb table keeps only in-frame clones and is missing some. This sample yields some 80,000 clones, of which just under 80% are seen a single time; about a third belongs to the top ten. The sequencing input was peripheral blood. Receptors originate from a man between 60 and 75 years old with COVID-19, enrolled during active disease.

The chain employs TRBV6-4 and TRBJ1-1; a weak D match, TRBD1 (6 bases). The CDR3 contains 13 residues. Germline values: CDR1 MRHNA, CDR2 SNTAGT. The V gene lost 6 bases and the J gene lost 1 base, with 9 bases spanning the gap. The CDR3 coding sequence is TGTGCCAGCAGAGAACAGGGGAACACTGAAGCTTTCTTT. Encoded protein: CASREQGNTEAFF.

Only a few counts were recorded for this clone. J is TRBJ1-2 and V is TRBV5-4; 7 positions agree with TRBD1. Germline assignment: CDR1 SGHNT and CDR2 YYREEE (reference sequence). V dropped 4 bases and J dropped 7; count of bases not matched to a gene: 10. The CDR3 contains 14 residues. CDR3 in amino acids: CASSIGQAQGGYTF. CDR3 nucleotide sequence: TGTGCCAGCAGCATAGGACAGGCACAAGGTGGCTACACCTTC.

The chain is built from TRBV4-2 and TRBJ2-7, with TRBD2 as a possible D gene (5 bases). Trimming removed 4 bases at V and 2 bases at J, with 12 bases between. The length of the CDR3 is 14 residues. Germline V gene sequence: CDR1 LGHNA, CDR2 YNFKEQ. CDR3 sequence (DNA): TGTGCCAGCAGCCCGCCGGGGTCAACCTACGAGCAGTACTTC. It specifies CASSPPGSTYEQYF.

The chain uses TRBV21-1 and TRBJ2-5; the table's D gene call, TRBD1, was not cross checked with the DNA. TRBV21-1 is reported as a pseudogene. This CDR3 has 16 amino acids. CDR3 in DNA: TGTGCCAGCAGCATTCGGAGGGGGCGACGTCAAGAGACCCAGTACTTC. Its translation is CASSIRRGRRQETQYF.

The count of this clone is one. V and J are TRBV19 and TRBJ1-5; 8 bases are shared with TRBD1. V lost 4 bases and J lost 7; bases outside the gene matches: 9. The CDR3 runs 15 residues. The germline V gene has CDR1 LNHDA and CDR2 SQIVND (reference sequence). In nucleotides, the CDR3 is TGTGCCAGTAGTACCCCGACAGGGGCTGGGCAGCCCCAGCATTTT. Translation gives CASSTPTGAGQPQHF. The complete variable domain, with remaining parts taken from reference TRBV19 and TRBJ1-5, reads DGGITQSPKYLFRKEGQNVTLSCEQNLNHDAMYWYRQDPGQGLRLIYYSQIVNDFQKGDIAEGYSVSREKKESFPLTVTSAQKNPTAFYLCASSTPTGAGQPQHFGDGTRLSIL.

This rearrangement joins TRBV6-5 to TRBJ2-5; TRBD2 matches at 8 bases. CDR1 and CDR2 (germline): MNHEY, SVGAGI. V lost 6 bases to trimming and J lost 3 bases; unmatched junction nucleotides: 3. The CDR3 is made up of 13 amino acids. In DNA, the CDR3 is TGTGCCAGCAGGCTTAGCGGGGAAGAGACCCAGTACTTC. The encoded protein is CASRLSGEETQYF.

The chain uses TRBV21-1 and TRBJ1-5; TRBD1 is taken as the D call from the table, unchecked against the DNA. TRBV21-1 is a pseudogene segment. The CDR3 has 15 amino acids. The CDR3 protein is CASSDPGQGHQPQHF. DNA of the CDR3: TGTGCCAGCAGCGATCCGGGACAGGGTCATCAGCCCCAGCATTTT.

For the CDR3, the DNA is TGTGCCAGCAGCCAAAGACGGGTGAACATGAACACTGAAGCTTTCTTT. It specifies CASSQRRVNMNTEAFF. The rearrangement uses TRBV3-1 (or the pseudogene TRBV3-2) and TRBJ1-1; D call uncertain. The germline gives CDR1 LGHDT, CDR2 YNNKEL (reference sequence). CDR3 length: 16 amino acids. V dropped 2 bases and J dropped 0 bases, with 13 bases sitting between them.

Concerning this clone: Distinct nucleotide sequences in the sample also encode this CDR3. The CDR3 DNA reads as TGTGCCAGCAGCTTGTTATCCGAGCAGTACTTC. Protein product: CASSLLSEQYF. The J gene is TRBJ2-7, the V gene TRBV7-9; D not resolved. The ends were cut back, 3 bases at V and 6 bases at J, with 6 bases in the middle. The CDR3 runs to 11 residues. Germline lookup yields CDR1 SEHNR and CDR2 FQNEAQ (reference sequence).

This chain uses TRBV6-5 with TRBJ1-4, with a weak D call TRBD1 (5 bases). CDR3 length: 14 amino acids. V lost 6 bases to trimming and J lost 0 bases, with 8 bases between them. Germline-derived CDR1 and CDR2 are MNHEY and SVGAGI. Written as DNA, the CDR3 is TGTGCCAGCAGAGCAGGGTCAACTAATGAAAAACTGTTTTTT. Translating gives CASRAGSTNEKLFF.

This sequence joins TRBV2 and TRBJ1-4; 7 bases agree with TRBD1. Germline lookup yields CDR1 SNHLY and CDR2 FYNNEI. This CDR3 region has 16 residues. V dropped 3 bases and J dropped 0; count of bases not matched to a gene: 4. The CDR3 sequence is CASSERQGATNEKLFF. DNA for the CDR3: TGTGCCAGCAGTGAGCGTCAGGGGGCAACTAATGAAAAACTGTTTTTT. The full variable domain, with the rest looked up from reference TRBV2 and TRBJ1-4, is EPEVTQTPSHQVTQMGQEVILRCVPISNHLYFYWYRQILGQKVEFLVSFYNNEISEKSEIFDDQFSVERPDGSNFTLKIRSTKLEDSAMYFCASSERQGATNEKLFFGSGTQLSVL.

The chain joins TRBV4-3 to TRBJ2-5; D is perhaps TRBD2 (5 bases). CDR1 and CDR2 from the germline V gene are LGHNA and YSLEER. There are 15 residues in the CDR3. With 4 bases removed from V and 2 bases from J, the gap between germline ends came to 14 bases. The DNA of the CDR3 is TGCGCCAGCAGCCCCTTCCGGGGTCGACAAGAGACCCAGTACTTC. Protein: CASSPFRGRQETQYF.

V gene TRBV19 combines with J gene TRBJ2-2; 16 bases are a match to TRBD2. The J segment lost 4 bases and the V segment lost 3 bases, leaving 8 bases of the junction unmatched. The CDR3 length is 19 residues. The germline V gene has CDR1 LNHDA and CDR2 SQIVND (reference sequence). Here the CDR3 DNA reads TGTGCCAGTAGTATTGCCGGGACTAGCGGGAGGGCGGGCACCGGGGAGCTGTTTTTT. Translated, it gives CASSIAGTSGRAGTGELFF.

J is TRBJ1-1 and V is TRBV5-1; D remains ambiguous. Trimming pared 1 base from V and 0 bases from J, leaving 7 bases between. Looked up from germline, CDR1 is SGHRS and CDR2 is YFSETQ. The CDR3 spans 14 residues. The CDR3 reads CASSLYSMNTEAFF. The CDR3 DNA follows: TGCGCCAGCAGCTTGTACAGTATGAACACTGAAGCTTTCTTT.

This rearrangement joins TRBV2 to TRBJ2-7; TRBD1 is a possible D gene (6 bases). Germline loops: CDR1 SNHLY, CDR2 FYNNEI. The V end was cut by 4 bases, the J end by 0 bases, with 22 bases between. The length of the CDR3 is 18 residues. The CDR3 coding sequence is TGTGCCAGCAGTGCCCTTTCGTTGGGACACCCGATCTCCTACGAGCAGTACTTC. As protein: CASSALSLGHPISYEQYF.

The genes are TRBV6-1 and TRBJ1-2; D may be TRBD1 (6 bases). Trimming took off 3 bases at V and 6 bases at J, with 11 bases between the two ends. Germline loops: CDR1 MNHNS, CDR2 SASEGT. This CDR3 has 13 residues. The CDR3 bases are TGTGCCAGCAGTGACAGGGGAAATAATGGCTACACCTTC. This encodes CASSDRGNNGYTF.

This CDR3 is CASSVYDRDHSGNTIYF. As DNA, the CDR3 is TGTGCCAGCAGCGTATACGACAGGGACCACTCTGGAAACACCATATATTTT. The chain links TRBV9 to TRBJ1-3, with TRBD1 identical over 7 bases. The CDR3 is 17 residues long. Trimming at V came to 1 base and at J to 0 bases, leaving 7 bases not matched to a gene. The V gene's germline CDR1 is SGDLS and CDR2 YYNGEE.

The rearrangement joins TRBV4-1 to TRBJ1-6; D remains unclear. CDR3 length: 15 amino acids. Per germline, CDR1 MGHRA and CDR2 YSYEKL. V shed 0 bases and J shed 6 bases, with 9 bases lying between them. The CDR3 DNA reads as TGCGCCAGCAGCCAAGAGTGGAGATCTAATTCACCCCTCCACTTT. Residues: CASSQEWRSNSPLHF.

The chain has TRBV5-1 and TRBJ1-1; 10 nucleotides match TRBD1. There are 16 residues in the CDR3. Germline V lookup: CDR1 SGHRS, CDR2 YFSETQ. V shed 4 bases, J shed 4 bases, and the junction held 10 bases outside the gene matches. CDR3 loop: CASSRETGGGFTEAFF. CDR3 nucleotides: TGCGCCAGCAGCCGAGAGACAGGGGGCGGTTTCACTGAAGCTTTCTTT.

This rearrangement joins TRBV2 to TRBJ2-3, with TRBD2 as a possible D gene (5 bases). Between the trimmed V and J ends, which lost 7 bases and 3 bases, there was a span of 14 bases. The CDR3 is 14 amino acids. From germline, CDR1 is SNHLY and CDR2 FYNNEI. In DNA form, the CDR3 reads TGTGCCAGCAAGGAGCAAGGAGGTACAGATACGCAGTATTTT. Protein sequence: CASKEQGGTDTQYF.

The chain recombines TRBV15 with TRBJ1-5; 7 nucleotides align to TRBD1. This CDR3 comprises 15 residues. Germline assignment: CDR1 LNHNV and CDR2 YYDKDF (reference sequence). V shed 0 bases and J 4 bases; nucleotides not matched to a gene: 3. DNA of the CDR3: TGTGCCACCAGCAGAGAACAGGGGACTAATCAGCCCCAGCATTTT. Translating gives CATSREQGTNQPQHF.

The genes are TRBV6-6 and TRBJ1-2; no clear D gene. The CDR3 is 12 amino acids. Trimming removed 5 bases from V and 10 bases from J, with 14 bases in between. The germline gives CDR1 MNHNY, CDR2 SVGAGI (reference sequence). The CDR3: CASSHPERDYTF. The CDR3 DNA sequence: TGTGCCAGCAGTCACCCCGAGAGGGACTACACCTTC.

The rearrangement uses TRBV18 and TRBJ2-7, with D maybe TRBD1 (8 bases). This CDR3 comprises 14 residues. Germline lookup yields CDR1 KGHSH and CDR2 LQKENI. V lost 2 bases and J 4 bases, leaving 12 bases between the germline ends. DNA of the CDR3: TGTGCCAGCTCACCAAACAGGGGGGGGTACGAGCAGTACTTC. Protein sequence: CASSPNRGGYEQYF.

Here the CDR3 DNA reads TGCGCCAGCAGCTTGTTCGGCAGGGGGACGAACACTGAAGCTTTCTTT. The encoded protein is CASSLFGRGTNTEAFF. This rearrangement joins TRBV5-1 to TRBJ1-1; TRBD1 aligns across 7 bases. The CDR3 is 16 residues long. Unmatched junction bases numbered 7, after V lost 1 base and J lost 1 base. Germline loops: CDR1 SGHRS, CDR2 YFSETQ.

The chain joins TRBV9 to TRBJ2-7; D possibly corresponds to TRBD1 (5 bases). The CDR3 has 14 residues. Per the germline V gene, CDR1 is SGDLS and CDR2 is YYNGEE. Trimming shortened V by 4 bases and J by 3 bases, and 14 bases separated the two germline ends. The CDR3 loop is CASSTTDSIYEQYF. CDR3 coding DNA: TGTGCCAGCAGCACGACAGATTCGATCTACGAGCAGTACTTC. Together with reference TRBV9 and TRBJ2-7, the CDR3 gives the full variable domain: DSGVTQTPKHLITATGQRVTLRCSPRSGDLSVYWYQQSLDQGLQFLIQYYNGEERAKGNILERFSAQQFPDLHSELNLSSLELGDSALYFCASSTTDSIYEQYFGPGTRLTVT.

The sample holds one count of this clone. J is TRBJ2-3 and V is TRBV5-4; D gene ambiguous. The germline gives CDR1 SGHNT, CDR2 YYREEE (reference sequence). The CDR3 runs 13 residues. V was shortened by 0 bases and J by 4 bases, with 6 bases between the two germline ends. The CDR3 DNA is TGTGCCAGCAGCTTGGTATTCTCAGATACGCAGTATTTT. Translating gives CASSLVFSDTQYF. Filled out from reference TRBV5-4 and TRBJ2-3, the complete variable domain reads ETGVTQSPTHLIKTRGQQVTLRCSSQSGHNTVSWYQQALGQGPQFIFQYYREEENGRGNFPPRFSGLQFPNYSSELNVNALELDDSALYLCASSLVFSDTQYFGPGTRLTVL.